This T cell receptor beta chain was retrieved from a study of T cell responses to AZD1222 COVID-19 vaccine. Data came from immunoSEQ multiplex PCR; TCRdb stores just in-frame clones and leaves some out. The sample includes 100,000 to 150,000 clones, approximately 92% seen only once; the top ten take approximately 2%. Regarding the study as a whole: Most donors were white British and more were female, and clonal diversity was possibly underestimated. The number of AZD1222 recipients seropositive at baseline was only 5 to 7. Reports say nearly half of spike-specific TCRs go after unmutated variant regions.

A word on this clone: What it recognizes is unknown.

The clonotype comes from an adult who received the AZD1222 COVID-19 vaccine. The source was peripheral blood, collected 28 days after the second AZD1222 dose.

The DNA of the CDR3 is TGTGCCACCAGTGACTCCGGGACAGGGGGCGCGATCACCGGGGAGCTGTTTTTT. It specifies CATSDSGTGGAITGELFF. The chain is built from TRBV24-1 and TRBJ2-2; 12 bases fit TRBD1. The length of the CDR3 is 18 residues. Looked up from germline, CDR1 is KGHDR and CDR2 is SFDVKD. J gave up 4 bases and V 4 bases, and 9 bases lay outside the gene matches.